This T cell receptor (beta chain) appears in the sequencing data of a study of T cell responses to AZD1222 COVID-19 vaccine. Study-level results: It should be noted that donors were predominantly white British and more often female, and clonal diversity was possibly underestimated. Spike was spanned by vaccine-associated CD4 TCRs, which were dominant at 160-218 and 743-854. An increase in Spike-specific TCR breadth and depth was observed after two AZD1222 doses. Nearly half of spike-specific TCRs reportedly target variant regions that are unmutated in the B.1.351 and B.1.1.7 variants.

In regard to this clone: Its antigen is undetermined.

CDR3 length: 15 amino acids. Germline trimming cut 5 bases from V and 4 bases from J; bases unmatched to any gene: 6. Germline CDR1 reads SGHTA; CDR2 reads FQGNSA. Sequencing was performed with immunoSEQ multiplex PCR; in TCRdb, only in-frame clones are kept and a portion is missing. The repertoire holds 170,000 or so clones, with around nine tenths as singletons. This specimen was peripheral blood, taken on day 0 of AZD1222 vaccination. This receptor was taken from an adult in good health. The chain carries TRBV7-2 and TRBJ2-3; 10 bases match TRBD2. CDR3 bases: TGTGCCAGCAGCCACGAGCGGGGGGGTGCAGATACGCAGTATTTT. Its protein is CASSHERGGADTQYF.